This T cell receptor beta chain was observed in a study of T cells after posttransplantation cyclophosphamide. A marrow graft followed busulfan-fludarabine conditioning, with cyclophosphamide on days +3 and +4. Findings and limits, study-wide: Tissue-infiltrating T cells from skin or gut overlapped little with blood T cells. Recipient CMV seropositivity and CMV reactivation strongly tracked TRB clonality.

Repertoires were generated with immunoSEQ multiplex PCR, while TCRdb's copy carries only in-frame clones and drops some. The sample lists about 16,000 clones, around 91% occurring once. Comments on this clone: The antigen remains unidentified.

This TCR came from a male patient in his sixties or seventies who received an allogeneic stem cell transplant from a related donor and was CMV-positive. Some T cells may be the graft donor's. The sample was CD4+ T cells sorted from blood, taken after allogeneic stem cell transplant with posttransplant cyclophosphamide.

Here the CDR3 DNA reads TGTGCCTGGATGGGGGGGGAACTGAATGAGCAGTTCTTC. This sequence encodes CAWMGGELNEQFF. The J gene is TRBJ2-1, the V gene TRBV30, with TRBD2 identical over 7 bases. Germline V gene data show CDR1 as GTSNPN and CDR2 as SVGIG (reference sequence). Losses at the gene ends were 4 bases for V and 7 bases for J; bases not matched to a gene: 7. The CDR3 sequence is 13 residues long. The variable domain in full, completed from reference TRBV30 and TRBJ2-1, reads SQTIHQWPATLVQPVGSPLSLECTVEGTSNPNLYWYRQAAGRGLQLLFYSVGIGQISSEVPQNLSASRPQDRQFILSSKKLLLSDSGFYLCAWMGGELNEQFFGPGTRLTVL.